The 30 T cell receptor beta chains below all came from one sample that was sequenced in a study of radiotherapy plus CTLA-4 blockade in lung cancer. Repertoires were generated with immunoSEQ multiplex PCR, while TCRdb's copy carries only in-frame clones and drops some. The sample records 55,000 to 80,000 clones, roughly 80% being singletons. The sequencing used peripheral blood, collected from a patient treated with radiotherapy plus ipilimumab. The source of these receptors is a human donor with non-small cell lung cancer who had a complete response to radiotherapy plus ipilimumab.

This clone was counted a few times. The chain carries TRBV29-1 and TRBJ1-2; D call uncertain. The V end lost 6 bases, the J end lost 2 bases, and 13 bases lay between the germline ends. CDR1 and CDR2 (germline): SQVTM, ANQGSEA. The CDR3 is 13 amino acids. The CDR3, as DNA: TGCAGCGTGCCTGGAATTAGGAACTATGGCTACACCTTC. Amino acids: CSVPGIRNYGYTF.

J is TRBJ1-4 and V is TRBV11-2; tentatively, D is TRBD1 (5 bases). The germline gives CDR1 SGHAT, CDR2 FQNNGV. The CDR3 is 16 amino acids. The V end was cut by 6 bases, the J end by 2 bases, with 16 bases between. CDR3 bases: TGTGCCAGCAGTGAGCAGCAGGGTTTGACTAATGAAAAACTGTTTTTT. Translated, it gives CASSEQQGLTNEKLFF.

This clone was seen a handful of times. V gene TRBV9 combines with J gene TRBJ2-3; TRBD2 might be the D (6 bases). Germline V gives CDR1 SGDLS, CDR2 YYNGEE. Between the trimmed V and J ends, which lost 7 bases and 3 bases, there was a span of 6 bases. The CDR3 length is 11 residues. The CDR3 is CASGGTDTQYF. The DNA of the CDR3 is TGTGCCAGCGGGGGGACAGATACGCAGTATTTT.

The chain joins TRBV9 to TRBJ1-3; the D gene is possibly TRBD1 (6 bases). The CDR3 is 16 amino acids. The V and J ends lost 3 bases and 0 bases respectively, with 13 bases between them. CDR1 and CDR2 (germline): SGDLS, YYNGEE. CDR3 loop: CASSATLGGSGNTIYF. The CDR3 DNA is TGTGCCAGCAGCGCAACCCTAGGGGGCTCTGGAAACACCATATATTTT.

This clone was recorded a few times. The J gene is TRBJ1-4, the V gene TRBV12-5, with a tentative D call TRBD1 (6 bases). The CDR3 extends over 15 amino acids. Trimming pared 5 bases from V and 8 bases from J, leaving 18 bases between. The germline V gene encodes CDR1 LGHNT and CDR2 FRNRAP. In nucleotides, the CDR3 is TGTGCTAGTGGTAGTACAACAGGGACGAGAGAAAAACTGTTTTTT. It is translated as CASGSTTGTREKLFF.

The chain has TRBV19 and TRBJ1-1; weak D call: TRBD1 (5 bases). The CDR3 spans 17 residues. Trimming removed 5 bases at V and 0 bases at J, with 19 bases between. Germline lookup yields CDR1 LNHDA and CDR2 SQIVND (reference sequence). In DNA form, the CDR3 reads TGTGCCAGTAGTGCACAGGTTCTCCTCGACATGAACACTGAAGCTTTCTTT. This codes for CASSAQVLLDMNTEAFF.

This chain connects TRBV9 to TRBJ2-3; D remains ambiguous. This CDR3 is 13 amino acids long. Germline CDR1 and CDR2: SGDLS and YYNGEE. V was trimmed by 4 bases and J by 10 bases, leaving 16 bases between them. In DNA, the CDR3 is TGTGCCAGCAGCCCACCGGTGGGTGGTGCGCAGTATTTT. Translated, it gives CASSPPVGGAQYF. Based on the CDR3 plus reference TRBV9 and TRBJ2-3, the full variable domain is DSGVTQTPKHLITATGQRVTLRCSPRSGDLSVYWYQQSLDQGLQFLIQYYNGEERAKGNILERFSAQQFPDLHSELNLSSLELGDSALYFCASSPPVGGAQYFGPGTRLTVL.

The chain uses TRBV7-9 and TRBJ2-2; D uncertain. V was cut by 4 bases and J by 0 bases, with 9 bases left in between. The CDR3 is 15 amino acids. Germline V gene lookup returns CDR1 SEHNR and CDR2 FQNEAQ (reference sequence). The DNA of the CDR3 is TGTGCCAGCAGCTATGTCGCGTCGAACACCGGGGAGCTGTTTTTT. It yields the protein CASSYVASNTGELFF.

This CDR3 reads CASSPVSRRGYYGYTF. The CDR3 region has the DNA TGTGCCAGCAGCCCAGTATCGCGCAGGGGTTACTATGGCTACACCTTC. The chain is built from TRBV7-9 and TRBJ1-2; maybe TRBD1 (6 bases). V was cut by 5 bases and J by 3 bases, with 19 bases left in between. The CDR3 covers 16 residues. Germline CDR1 is SEHNR and CDR2 is FQNEAQ (reference sequence).

Here the CDR3 DNA reads TGTGCCAGCAGCTTAATGGCTAGCGGGAGCGATGAGCAGTTCTTC. This sequence encodes CASSLMASGSDEQFF. J is TRBJ2-1 and V is TRBV7-6; 10 nucleotides line up with TRBD2. The junction had 6 bases not matched to a gene; V was cut back by 2 bases and J by 8 bases. CDR1 SGHVS and CDR2 FNYEAQ come from the germline V gene. The CDR3 length is 15 residues.

This chain joins TRBV28 and TRBJ2-1; D is unresolved. Deletions cut 3 bases from V and 6 bases from J, with 12 bases between. The CDR3 extends over 14 amino acids. CDR1 MDHEN and CDR2 SYDVKM come from the germline V gene. The CDR3 loop is CASSLGQTLNEQFF. CDR3 in DNA: TGTGCCAGCAGTTTGGGTCAGACCCTCAATGAGCAGTTCTTC.

This rearrangement joins TRBV27 to TRBJ2-1; 8 bases match TRBD2. Unmatched junction bases numbered 10, after V lost 4 bases and J lost 8 bases. The CDR3 sequence is 15 residues long. Germline lookup yields CDR1 MNHEY and CDR2 SMNVEV (reference sequence). CDR3 protein: CASSWSGSPGYEQFF. The CDR3 DNA reads TGTGCCAGCAGTTGGAGCGGGAGCCCTGGGTATGAGCAGTTCTTC.

The chain is built from TRBV15 and TRBJ1-3; no firm D call. This CDR3 is 16 amino acids long. Germline V gene sequence: CDR1 LNHNV, CDR2 YYDKDF (reference sequence). Deletions cut 2 bases from V and 0 bases from J, with 11 bases between. DNA for the CDR3: TGTGCCACCAGCAGAAACCTAAGAAGCTCTGGAAACACCATATATTTT. The encoded protein is CATSRNLRSSGNTIYF.

The chain recombines TRBV5-1 with TRBJ2-7; 12 positions match TRBD2. V shed 4 bases and J 0 bases; nucleotides not matched to a gene: 2. This CDR3 has 15 residues. Germline lookup yields CDR1 SGHRS and CDR2 YFSETQ. The CDR3 loop is CASSGLAGSSYEQYF. CDR3 coding DNA: TGCGCCAGCAGCGGACTAGCGGGGAGCTCCTACGAGCAGTACTTC.

Details on this clone: A junction boundary mismatches the germline segment, possibly from a read error. The chain uses TRBV5-4 and TRBJ2-1; 9 bases agree with TRBD2. CDR3 length: 16 residues. CDR1 and CDR2 (germline): SGHNT, YYREEE (reference sequence). The CDR3: CASSSPTGSLAGRALF. The CDR3 DNA follows: TGTGCCAGCAGTTCTCCGACAGGGAGCCTAGCGGGAAGGGCGCTCTTC.

By share, this clone counts as medium-sized. Other DNA sequences in the same sample also yield this CDR3. J is TRBJ1-5 and V is TRBV6-6, with 9 positions matching TRBD1. Germline CDR1 and CDR2: MNHNY and SVGAGI (reference sequence). The V and J ends lost 6 bases and 4 bases, in that order; junction bases with no gene match: 4. The CDR3 has 14 residues. CDR3 DNA: TGTGCCAGCAGCCGGGACAGGGAAAATCAGCCCCAGCATTTT. Encoded protein: CASSRDRENQPQHF.

The chain joins TRBV9 to TRBJ1-1, with D uncertain. CDR1 and CDR2 from the germline V gene are SGDLS and YYNGEE. V shed 0 bases and J shed 1 base, with 4 bases lying between them. The CDR3 loop spans 13 amino acids. The CDR3 sequence is CASSVEGNTEAFF. The CDR3 nucleotides read TGTGCCAGCAGCGTAGAGGGGAACACTGAAGCTTTCTTT.

CDR3 sequence: CASSAGGQGSTDTQYF. CDR3 DNA sequence: TGCGCCAGCAGCGCTGGCGGCCAGGGAAGCACAGATACGCAGTATTTT. The gene calls are TRBV5-1 and TRBJ2-3; weak D call: TRBD1 (5 bases). The V end was cut by 4 bases, the J end by 0 bases, with 15 bases between. The V gene's germline CDR1 is SGHRS and CDR2 YFSETQ. The CDR3 runs 16 residues.

This sequence joins TRBV25-1 and TRBJ2-2; the D is unclear. With 3 bases removed from V and 1 base from J, the gap between germline ends came to 9 bases. Germline V gene lookup returns CDR1 MGHDK and CDR2 SYGVNS. The CDR3 runs to 15 residues. The CDR3 region has the DNA TGTGCCAGCAGTGAGGGATCCGGGAACACCGGGGAGCTGTTTTTT. This sequence encodes CASSEGSGNTGELFF.

CDR3 in amino acids: CASSRVRTGGDEQYV. CDR3 coding DNA: TGTGCCAGCAGCAGAGTTAGGACAGGAGGGGACGAGCAGTACGTC. The genes are TRBV21-1 and TRBJ2-7; the D call TRBD1 from the table was never checked on the DNA. TRBV21-1 is noted as a pseudogene. This CDR3 is 15 amino acids long.

This rearrangement joins TRBV5-4 to TRBJ2-7; D tentatively reads TRBD1 or TRBD2 (6 bases each). This CDR3 has 14 amino acids. CDR1 and CDR2 (germline): SGHNT, YYREEE (reference sequence). The V gene lost 2 bases and the J gene lost 5 bases, with 14 bases spanning the gap. The chain's CDR3 is CASSLGGLQDEQYF. The DNA of the CDR3 is TGTGCCAGCAGCTTAGGGGGACTCCAGGACGAGCAGTACTTC.

This chain joins TRBV5-1 and TRBJ2-5, with unresolved D. CDR1 and CDR2 (germline): SGHRS, YFSETQ. The CDR3 spans 15 residues. Between the trimmed V and J ends, which lost 6 bases and 5 bases, there was a span of 20 bases. The DNA of the CDR3 is TGCGCCAGCACGACTTCACAACCTTCCCAGGAGACCCAGTACTTC. Amino acid sequence: CASTTSQPSQETQYF.

The CDR3 region is CASGLQGLETQYF. The CDR3 DNA sequence: TGTGCTAGTGGTTTACAGGGCCTGGAGACCCAGTACTTC. The chain is built from TRBV12-5 and TRBJ2-5; tentatively, D is TRBD1 (6 bases). The V and J ends lost 3 bases and 5 bases respectively, with 10 bases between them. Looked up from germline, CDR1 is LGHNT and CDR2 is FRNRAP. The CDR3 has 13 amino acids.

The rearrangement joins TRBV4-3 to TRBJ1-5; D gene ambiguous. Germline V gene sequence: CDR1 LGHNA, CDR2 YSLEER. V was pared by 0 bases and J by 2 bases, with 11 bases between. This CDR3 contains 16 residues. The CDR3 DNA reads TGCGCCAGCAGCCAAGAGGCAGGTTGGGGCAATCAGCCCCAGCATTTT. It encodes CASSQEAGWGNQPQHF.

On this clone: This sample also contains other DNA sequences that code for the same CDR3. The J gene is TRBJ2-1, the V gene TRBV9; weak D call: TRBD1 (6 bases). The CDR3 runs 15 residues. Germline lookup yields CDR1 SGDLS and CDR2 YYNGEE. Trimming shortened V by 0 bases and J by 7 bases, and 14 bases separated the two germline ends. In DNA, the CDR3 is TGTGCCAGCAGCGTAGCGGCAGGGGAAGTGAATGAGCAGTTCTTC. Its protein is CASSVAAGEVNEQFF.

This sequence joins TRBV21-1 and TRBJ2-7; TRBD2, the table's D call, lacks a check against the DNA. TRBV21-1 is annotated as a pseudogene. This CDR3 is 17 amino acids long. CDR3 sequence reads: CASSKERKSVQSYEQYV. The DNA of the CDR3 is TGTGCCAGCAGCAAAGAGCGTAAAAGCGTTCAGTCGTACGAGCAGTACGTC.

The rearrangement uses TRBV5-6 and TRBJ2-1, with D perhaps matching TRBD1 or TRBD2 (5 bases each). Trimming shortened V by 3 bases and J by 8 bases, and 6 bases separated the two germline ends. The CDR3 has 11 amino acids. Germline CDR1 and CDR2: SGHDT and YYEEEE. CDR3 nucleotide sequence: TGTGCCAGCAGCTGGGGGTATGAGCAGTTCTTC. Its protein product is CASSWGYEQFF. Looking up the rest from reference TRBV5-6 and TRBJ2-1 gives the full variable domain: DAGVTQSPTHLIKTRGQQVTLRCSPKSGHDTVSWYQQALGQGPQFIFQYYEEEERQRGNFPDRFSGHQFPNYSSELNVNALLLGDSALYLCASSWGYEQFFGPGTRLTVL.

This clone was counted only a few times. The V call is TRBV19, the J call TRBJ1-5; weak D call: TRBD1 (6 bases). V lost 5 bases to trimming and J lost 7 bases, with 12 bases between them. The length of the CDR3 is 13 residues. Germline V CDR1 and CDR2: LNHDA, SQIVND (reference sequence). CDR3 region: CASSYRVGQPQHF. CDR3 in DNA: TGTGCCAGTAGTTACAGGGTTGGGCAGCCCCAGCATTTT.

The V gene is TRBV2, the J gene TRBJ1-3; TRBD1 matches 10 bases. The CDR3 has 16 residues. The germline gives CDR1 SNHLY, CDR2 FYNNEI. J was trimmed by 6 bases and V by 6 bases; bases with no gene match: 11. In nucleotides, the CDR3 is TGTGCCAGCAGGGGATCGGTGGGGACAGGGGCAAACACCATATATTTT. Translating gives CASRGSVGTGANTIYF.

The CDR3 reads CATRMSFYGYTF. CDR3 nucleotides: TGTGCCACCCGGATGTCTTTCTATGGCTACACCTTC. The chain is built from TRBV15 and TRBJ1-2; D is unclear. Germline V lookup: CDR1 LNHNV, CDR2 YYDKDF (reference sequence). This CDR3 comprises 12 residues. Trimming took 8 bases from V and 4 from J, leaving 11 bases between them.